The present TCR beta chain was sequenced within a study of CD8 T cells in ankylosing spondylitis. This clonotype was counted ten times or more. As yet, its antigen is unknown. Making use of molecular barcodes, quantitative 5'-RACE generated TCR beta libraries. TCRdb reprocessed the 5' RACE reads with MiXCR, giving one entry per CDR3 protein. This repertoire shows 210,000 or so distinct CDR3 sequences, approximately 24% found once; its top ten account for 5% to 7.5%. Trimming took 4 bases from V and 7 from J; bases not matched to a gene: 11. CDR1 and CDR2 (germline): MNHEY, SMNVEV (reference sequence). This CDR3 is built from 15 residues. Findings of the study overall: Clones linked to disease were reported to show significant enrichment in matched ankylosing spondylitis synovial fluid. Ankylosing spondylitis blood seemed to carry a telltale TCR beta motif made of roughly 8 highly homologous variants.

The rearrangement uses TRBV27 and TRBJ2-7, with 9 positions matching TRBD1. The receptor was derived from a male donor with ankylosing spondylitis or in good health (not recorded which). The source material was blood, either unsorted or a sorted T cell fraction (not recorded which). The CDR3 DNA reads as TGTGCCAGCAGTTCGTCCGGGACAGGGCGTAGGGAGCAGTACTTC. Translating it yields CASSSSGTGRREQYF.